This passage covers 15 T cell receptor beta chains from one sample sequenced in a study of cytomegalovirus exposure and HLA in healthy donors. Primers for the PCR totalled 60 Vbeta and 13 Jbeta. Profiling relied on immunoSEQ multiplex PCR, and the TCRdb table lists in-frame clones only, not all of them. The sample contains some 140,000 clones, over 70% of which appear only once. The sample consisted of PBMCs. Receptor source: a man aged 18 to 30 in good health and CMV-seronegative.

There are a few counts of this clone. This rearrangement joins TRBV6-1 to TRBJ2-3; 7 nucleotides align to TRBD2. Germline CDR1 MNHNS, CDR2 SASEGT. Trimming cost V 2 bases and J 2 bases; bases outside gene matches: 4. The CDR3 has 15 amino acids. CDR3 in amino acids: CASSERGGSTDTQYF. CDR3 DNA: TGTGCCAGCAGTGAACGGGGAGGGTCCACAGATACGCAGTATTTT.

The chain employs TRBV7-9 and TRBJ1-3; TRBD1 aligns across 7 bases. This CDR3 has 15 amino acids. The germline V gene encodes CDR1 SEHNR and CDR2 FQNEAQ (reference sequence). V was pared by 1 base and J by 4 bases, with 4 bases of the junction left unmatched. CDR3 nucleotides: TGTGCCAGCAGCTTAGGAGACAGGGCCGGAAACACCATATATTTT. Its translation is CASSLGDRAGNTIYF.

This clone was recorded a few times. J is TRBJ1-1 and V is TRBV5-6; D gene uncertain. Trimming took 4 bases from V and 3 from J, leaving 13 bases between them. This CDR3 is built from 14 residues. Germline CDR1 SGHDT, CDR2 YYEEEE. CDR3 sequence (DNA): TGTGCCAGCAGCCCTTCGGGGAGGGACACTGAAGCTTTCTTT. The encoded protein is CASSPSGRDTEAFF.

This rearrangement joins TRBV5-1 to TRBJ1-2; D is possibly TRBD1 (5 bases). Germline-derived CDR1 and CDR2 are SGHRS and YFSETQ. This CDR3 contains 14 residues. Trimming took 3 bases from V and 7 from J, leaving 16 bases between them. For the CDR3, the DNA is TGCGCCAGCAGCTCCCATCTATGGCAGGGTGGCTACACCTTC. Residues: CASSSHLWQGGYTF.

V and J are TRBV21-1 and TRBJ2-7; the table's D call, TRBD1, was not checked against the DNA. TRBV21-1 is a known pseudogene. The CDR3 length is 15 residues. CDR3 in amino acids: CASSIRDRNSYEQYF. The CDR3, as DNA: TGTGCCAGCAGCATCCGGGACAGGAACTCCTACGAGCAGTACTTC.

The chain recombines TRBV27 with TRBJ1-5; 8 positions match TRBD1. Germline V gene lookup returns CDR1 MNHEY and CDR2 SMNVEV (reference sequence). V lost 6 bases and J lost 0; bases outside the gene matches: 13. This CDR3 region has 18 residues. CDR3 sequence (DNA): TGTGCCAGCAGACCGGGGACAGGAGGAACTTATAGCAATCAGCCCCAGCATTTT. Its protein is CASRPGTGGTYSNQPQHF.

This clone has more than one count but fewer than ten. The chain joins TRBV7-9 to TRBJ2-7; 7 bases line up with TRBD1. Germline V gene lookup returns CDR1 SEHNR and CDR2 FQNEAQ (reference sequence). The length of the CDR3 is 13 residues. The ends lost 0 bases at V and 5 bases at J; junction bases unmatched: 1. CDR3 in DNA: TGTGCCAGCAGCTTAGCGACAGGGAACGAGCAGTACTTC. Its protein is CASSLATGNEQYF.

This clone is a singleton in its sample. The V gene is TRBV5-1, the J gene TRBJ2-5, with 9 bases identical to TRBD2. Germline CDR1 and CDR2: SGHRS and YFSETQ. CDR3 length equals 14 residues. V lost 2 bases to trimming and J lost 5 bases; unmatched junction nucleotides: 4. For the CDR3, the DNA is TGCGCCAGCAGCTTTGGACTAGCGCGGGAGACCCAGTACTTC. Its translation is CASSFGLARETQYF.

The rearrangement joins TRBV16 to TRBJ2-1, with 9 bases identical to TRBD1. The J segment lost 7 bases and the V segment lost 0 bases, leaving 4 bases of the junction unmatched. The CDR3 is 15 residues long. Germline V gene lookup returns CDR1 KGHSY and CDR2 FQNENV. As DNA, the CDR3 is TGTGCCAGCAGCCAATCAAAGACAGGGGGAAATGAGCAGTTCTTC. This gives the protein CASSQSKTGGNEQFF.

The chain has TRBV19 and TRBJ1-2; possibly TRBD1 for D (6 bases). With 5 bases removed from V and 6 bases from J, the gap between germline ends came to 13 bases. This CDR3 spans 13 amino acids. Germline loops: CDR1 LNHDA, CDR2 SQIVND (reference sequence). The CDR3 coding sequence is TGTGCCAGTAGTGTCACAGGGAAGAATGGCTACACCTTC. Translated: CASSVTGKNGYTF.

V usage is TRBV27 and J usage is TRBJ2-3; unclear D gene. V lost 2 bases, J lost 2 bases, and 5 bases lay in between. CDR3 length: 13 residues. CDR1 is MNHEY and CDR2 is SMNVEV in the germline V gene (reference sequence). The CDR3 coding sequence is TGTGCCAGCAGTTTAAGCCTCACAGATACGCAGTATTTT. Amino acids: CASSLSLTDTQYF.

The DNA for the CDR3 is TGTGCCAGCAGTTCCGGACCAGGGCAGCCCCAGCATTTT. Protein sequence: CASSSGPGQPQHF. The genes are TRBV6-5 and TRBJ1-5, with a possible D match to TRBD1 (5 bases). The CDR3 loop spans 13 amino acids. Germline V gene lookup returns CDR1 MNHEY and CDR2 SVGAGI. Trimming shortened V by 4 bases and J by 7 bases, and 11 bases separated the two germline ends.

The CDR3 reads CASSQEGTSGGAVAEQYF. The CDR3 region has the DNA TGCGCCAGCAGCCAAGAGGGGACTAGCGGGGGGGCGGTCGCCGAGCAGTACTTC. The gene calls are TRBV4-3 and TRBJ2-7, with 16 bases that match TRBD2. Trimming removed 0 bases from V and 6 bases from J; junction bases left unmatched: 8. This CDR3 is 18 amino acids long. Germline V CDR1 and CDR2: LGHNA, YSLEER.

Only a few counts were recorded for this clone. CDR3 nucleotide sequence: TGTGCCAGCAGTCCGGACAACTCCTACGAGCAGTACTTC. This sequence encodes CASSPDNSYEQYF. The chain employs TRBV2 and TRBJ2-7, with TRBD1 as a possible D gene (5 bases). Germline V gene data show CDR1 as SNHLY and CDR2 as FYNNEI. The CDR3 spans 13 residues. Trimming left V 5 bases short and J 0 bases short, with 8 bases between.

This rearrangement joins TRBV27 to TRBJ1-2; 8 bases map to TRBD1. The J segment lost 2 bases and the V segment lost 11 bases, leaving 13 bases of the junction unmatched. Germline V gene sequence: CDR1 MNHEY, CDR2 SMNVEV (reference sequence). This CDR3 contains 15 residues. The CDR3, as DNA: TGTGCCCCTAAGGAGACAGGGGATTTGAACTATGGCTACACCTTC. Amino acid sequence: CAPKETGDLNYGYTF.